This T cell receptor beta chain appears in the sequencing data of a study of identical twins. Study-level results: Abundant beta clonotypes from cord blood bore fewer insertions; memory repertoires lacked this pattern. Findings depended on cross-sectional statistics rather than tracking the same donors. Out-of-frame beta sequences exhibited a weaker degree of excess twin sharing.

TCRdb fed the 5' RACE reads into MiXCR, producing one record per CDR3 protein. The profile shows approximately 220,000 distinct CDR3 sequences, about 7.5% of them singletons. On this clonotype itself: Its antigen remains unidentified.

The V end lost 8 bases, the J end lost 12 bases, and 23 bases lay between the germline ends. The germline V gene has CDR1 SEHNR and CDR2 FQNEAQ (reference sequence). The CDR3 spans 14 residues. These data also featured in a second study, about yellow fever vaccine responses in identical twins.

The specimen sequenced was memory (CD45RO+) T cells sorted from blood. This chain links TRBV7-9 with TRBJ2-1; possibly TRBD1 or TRBD2 for D (5 bases each). The source of this sequence is a woman younger than 35 in good health. CDR3 coding DNA: TGTGCCAGCCTCAACCGGGACCAACCCGACGGGCAGTTCTTC. Its translation: CASLNRDQPDGQFF.